This T cell receptor (beta chain) was observed in a study of graft-versus-host responses after intestinal transplantation. The assay was immunoSEQ multiplex PCR, and TCRdb's table has in-frame clones only and misses some. The sample holds around 76,000 clones; roughly 94% are singletons and the top ten take 0.53%. On this clone itself: Its target is unknown.

The CDR3 length is 16 residues. The trim removed 4 bases at V and 7 bases at J, leaving 8 bases unmatched. CDR1 MNHEY and CDR2 SMNVEV come from the germline V gene (reference sequence). The sequenced sample was unstimulated CD8+ T cells sorted from spleen or lymph node cells, obtained before intestinal transplant. V and J are TRBV27 and TRBJ2-1; TRBD2 matches 12 bases. The receptor comes from a human donor who received an intestinal transplant. The CDR3, as DNA: TGTGCCAGCAGTTACAGACTAGCGGGAGCGGGAAATGAGCAGTTCTTC. Its protein product is CASSYRLAGAGNEQFF.